Below are 10 T cell receptor beta chains sequenced from a single sample in a study of T cell responses to AZD1222 COVID-19 vaccine. Assay used: immunoSEQ multiplex PCR; TCRdb lists only in-frame clones, some missing. The sample lists 150,000 to 200,000 clones, 88% occurring once. Sequenced material: peripheral blood, taken on day 0 of AZD1222 vaccination. The source of these receptors is an adult in good health.

This clone appeared a single time. This chain joins TRBV6-5 and TRBJ2-5; D not certain. V was shortened by 3 bases and J by 5 bases, with 4 bases between the two germline ends. This CDR3 has 11 amino acids. Per germline, CDR1 MNHEY and CDR2 SVGAGI. DNA of the CDR3: TGTGCCAGCAGTTATGTGGAGACCCAGTACTTC. Translated, it gives CASSYVETQYF.

The chain employs TRBV9 and TRBJ2-7; D is tentatively TRBD1 or TRBD2 (5 bases each). The CDR3 has 14 amino acids. Trimming pared 1 base from V and 6 bases from J, leaving 14 bases between. Germline values: CDR1 SGDLS, CDR2 YYNGEE. The CDR3 sequence: CASSVLVGTLEQYF. In nucleotides, the CDR3 is TGTGCCAGCAGCGTACTAGTGGGGACCCTCGAGCAGTACTTC. The whole variable domain, filled in from reference TRBV9 and TRBJ2-7, reads DSGVTQTPKHLITATGQRVTLRCSPRSGDLSVYWYQQSLDQGLQFLIQYYNGEERAKGNILERFSAQQFPDLHSELNLSSLELGDSALYFCASSVLVGTLEQYFGPGTRLTVT.

V gene TRBV7-6 combines with J gene TRBJ1-3, with 9 nucleotides matching TRBD1. This CDR3 region has 15 residues. Trimming took 5 bases from V and 4 from J; bases not matched to a gene: 6. Germline values: CDR1 SGHVS, CDR2 FNYEAQ. CDR3 sequence: CASSPWDRAGNTIYF. For the CDR3, the DNA is TGTGCCAGCAGCCCATGGGACAGGGCAGGAAACACCATATATTTT.

In its sample, this clone was seen once. The chain carries TRBV9 and TRBJ2-3; TRBD2 aligns across 7 bases. V dropped 1 base and J dropped 3; count of bases not matched to a gene: 8. CDR3 length: 16 amino acids. Germline values: CDR1 SGDLS, CDR2 YYNGEE. Here the CDR3 DNA reads TGTGCCAGCAGCGTATTAGGCGGGAGTAGGACAGATACGCAGTATTTT. Its protein product is CASSVLGGSRTDTQYF.

The CDR3 DNA reads as TGTGCCTGGAGTGGGCAGAACAATCAGCCCCAGCATTTT. Translated, it gives CAWSGQNNQPQHF. The chain is built from TRBV30 and TRBJ1-5; no clear D gene. The CDR3 loop spans 13 amino acids. The V gene lost 1 base and the J gene lost 3 bases, with 7 bases spanning the gap. Looked up from germline, CDR1 is GTSNPN and CDR2 is SVGIG (reference sequence).

J is TRBJ1-1 and V is TRBV28; D remains unclear. Per the germline V gene, CDR1 is MDHEN and CDR2 is SYDVKM. The V and J ends lost 2 bases and 6 bases respectively, with 13 bases between them. The length of the CDR3 is 14 residues. In nucleotides, the CDR3 is TGTGCCAGCAGTTTAAGTCTAGGGAGGCCTGAAGCTTTCTTT. Its translation is CASSLSLGRPEAFF.

The chain joins TRBV6-5 to TRBJ2-7, with TRBD1 as a possible D gene (5 bases). Trimming took 6 bases from V and 7 from J, leaving 16 bases between them. The CDR3 spans 13 residues. The germline gives CDR1 MNHEY, CDR2 SVGAGI. CDR3 residues: CASSRGAVGEQYF. The CDR3 coding sequence is TGTGCCAGCAGCCGTGGGGCAGTTGGAGAGCAGTACTTC.

V and J are TRBV4-2 and TRBJ1-3; maybe TRBD1 (5 bases). This CDR3 is built from 17 residues. Germline-derived CDR1 and CDR2 are LGHNA and YNFKEQ. The V and J ends lost 4 bases and 0 bases respectively, with 16 bases between them. The CDR3: CASSRIPTASSGNTIYF. The CDR3 region has the DNA TGTGCCAGCAGCCGCATCCCGACAGCTAGCTCTGGAAACACCATATATTTT.

The count of this clone is one. V and J are TRBV29-1 and TRBJ2-5; 8 nucleotides align to TRBD2. The germline V gene encodes CDR1 SQVTM and CDR2 ANQGSEA. Unmatched junction bases numbered 8, after V lost 3 bases and J lost 5 bases. The CDR3 has 14 residues. This CDR3 reads CSVEMALAGETQYF. CDR3 in DNA: TGCAGCGTTGAGATGGCTCTAGCGGGCGAGACCCAGTACTTC. The full variable domain, its missing parts supplied by reference TRBV29-1 and TRBJ2-5, is SAVISQKPSRDICQRGTSLTIQCQVDSQVTMMFWYRQQPGQSLTLIATANQGSEATYESGFVIDKFPISRPNLTFSTLTVSNMSPEDSSIYLCSVEMALAGETQYFGPGTRLLVL.

The CDR3 DNA reads as TGCGCCAGCAGCCAAGCCGCTTACACCTCTGGAAACACCATATATTTT. Translation: CASSQAAYTSGNTIYF. The chain employs TRBV4-3 and TRBJ1-3; D is uncertain. The V end lost 1 base, the J end lost 0 bases, and 10 bases lay between the germline ends. This CDR3 has 16 amino acids. Germline V CDR1 and CDR2: LGHNA, YSLEER.